This T cell receptor (beta chain) was sequenced in a study of T cell changes during pregnancy in multiple sclerosis. The assay was immunoSEQ multiplex PCR, and TCRdb's table has in-frame clones only and misses some. The sample has 65,000 to 85,000 clones, 94% seen once. This clone has a single count. The sequence derives from a female donor in good health, enrolled as a control in a pregnancy study. Sample: peripheral blood, taken in the second trimester of pregnancy.

CDR3 coding DNA: TGTGCCAGCAGCCCTAAGACGACAGGTTCTGGAAACACCATATATTTT. It encodes CASSPKTTGSGNTIYF. The chain recombines TRBV4-2 with TRBJ1-3; tentative D call: TRBD1 (6 bases). Trimming cost V 4 bases and J 1 base, with 14 bases left between them. Germline V lookup: CDR1 LGHNA, CDR2 YNFKEQ. The CDR3 extends over 16 amino acids.